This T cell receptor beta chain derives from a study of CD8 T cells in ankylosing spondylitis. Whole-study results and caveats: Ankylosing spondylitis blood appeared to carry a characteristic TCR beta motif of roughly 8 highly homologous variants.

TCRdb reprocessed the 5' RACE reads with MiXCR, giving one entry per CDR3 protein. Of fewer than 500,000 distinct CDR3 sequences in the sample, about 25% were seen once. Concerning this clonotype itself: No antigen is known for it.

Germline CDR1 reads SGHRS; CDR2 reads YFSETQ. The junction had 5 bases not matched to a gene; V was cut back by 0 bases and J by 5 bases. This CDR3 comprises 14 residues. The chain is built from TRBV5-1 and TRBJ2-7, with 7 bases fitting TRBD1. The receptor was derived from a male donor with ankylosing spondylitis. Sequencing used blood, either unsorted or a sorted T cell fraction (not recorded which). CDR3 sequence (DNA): TGCGCCAGCAGCTTGGAAGCGACAGGGAACGAGCAGTACGTC. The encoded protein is CASSLEATGNEQYV.